This TCR beta chain appears in the sequencing data of a study of control samples from healthy donors and cancer patients. The protocol was immunoSEQ multiplex PCR, while the TCRdb copy is restricted to in-frame clones and leaves out a portion. The profile covers 130,000 or so clones, with around 90% appearing a single time and less than 40% taken by the ten largest. Germline V gene lookup returns CDR1 LNHNV and CDR2 YYDKDF (reference sequence). The CDR3 has 15 residues. Losses at the gene ends were 1 base for V and 5 bases for J; bases not matched to a gene: 7. Sequencing was carried out using blood. This chain links TRBV15 with TRBJ2-5, with TRBD2 identical over 7 bases. The sequence came from a man aged 50 or older in good health. The CDR3 region has the DNA TGTGCCACCAGCAGAGCTCGAAGGGGAGGGGAGACCCAGTACTTC. Amino acid sequence: CATSRARRGGETQYF.